The present T cell receptor beta chain was sequenced within a study of blood T cell repertoires in COVID-19. Turning to the study itself: Acute and convalescent COVID-19 specimens originated in the United States, Italy and Spain. The cDNA or gDNA used as material had been derived from T cells, B-cell-depleted T cells, or PBMCs.

Authors' analysis steps: How many nucleated cells were present was estimated from reference gene primer amplification. Some clones are missing from TCRdb's copy, which holds only in-frame ones; the method was immunoSEQ multiplex PCR. That table supplies the V and J calls and clone size; D and trimming were determined from the DNA. The profile covers 180,000 or so clones, with around 85% appearing a single time and about 1.2% taken by the ten largest. Looked up from germline, CDR1 is MNHNY and CDR2 is SVGAGI (reference sequence). The CDR3 sequence is 15 residues long. With 5 bases clipped from V and 2 bases from J, the junction kept 3 bases outside the gene matches.

This receptor was obtained from a man in his sixties who had recovered from COVID-19. Sequencing was performed on peripheral blood. The V and J genes are TRBV6-6 and TRBJ2-1; 10 nucleotides align to TRBD1. The CDR3 reads CASSLGTGAYNEQFF. The CDR3 DNA reads TGTGCCAGCAGTCTTGGGACAGGGGCCTACAATGAGCAGTTCTTC.